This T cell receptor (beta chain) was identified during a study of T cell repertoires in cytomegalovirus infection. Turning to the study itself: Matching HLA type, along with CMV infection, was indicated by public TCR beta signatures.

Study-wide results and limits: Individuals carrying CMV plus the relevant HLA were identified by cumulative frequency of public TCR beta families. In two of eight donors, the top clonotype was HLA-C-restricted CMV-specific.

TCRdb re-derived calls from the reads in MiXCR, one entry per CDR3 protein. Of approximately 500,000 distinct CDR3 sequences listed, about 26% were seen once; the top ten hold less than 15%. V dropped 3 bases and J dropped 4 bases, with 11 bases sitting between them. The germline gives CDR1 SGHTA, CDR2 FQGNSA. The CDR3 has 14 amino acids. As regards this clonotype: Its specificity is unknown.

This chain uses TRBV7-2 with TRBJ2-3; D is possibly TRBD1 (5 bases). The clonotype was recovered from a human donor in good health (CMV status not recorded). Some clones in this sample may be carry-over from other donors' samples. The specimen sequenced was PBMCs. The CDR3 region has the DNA TGTGCCAGCAGCTTCCTGGGGCCAGCAGATACGCAGTATTTT. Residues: CASSFLGPADTQYF.